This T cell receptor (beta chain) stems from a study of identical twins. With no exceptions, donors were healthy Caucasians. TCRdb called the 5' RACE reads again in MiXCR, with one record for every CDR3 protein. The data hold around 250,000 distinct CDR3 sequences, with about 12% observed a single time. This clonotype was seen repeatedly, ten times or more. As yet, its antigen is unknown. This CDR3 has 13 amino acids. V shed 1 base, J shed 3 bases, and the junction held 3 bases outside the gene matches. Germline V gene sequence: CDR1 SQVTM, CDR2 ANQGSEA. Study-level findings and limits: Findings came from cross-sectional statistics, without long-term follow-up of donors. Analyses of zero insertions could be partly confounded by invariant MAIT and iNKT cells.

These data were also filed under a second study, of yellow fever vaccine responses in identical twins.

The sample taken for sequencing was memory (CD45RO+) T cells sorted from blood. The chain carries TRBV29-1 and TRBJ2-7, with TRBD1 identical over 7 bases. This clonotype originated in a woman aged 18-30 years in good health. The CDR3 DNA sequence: TGCAGCGTTGAAGGGGACAGAGTCTACGAGCAGTACTTC. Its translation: CSVEGDRVYEQYF.